This TCR beta chain was observed in a study of cytomegalovirus exposure and HLA in healthy donors. Overall study results and limits: The study found most TCR sequences rare, yet found some public TCRs in many donors.

In the PCR, 60 Vbeta and 13 Jbeta primers were used. The protocol was immunoSEQ multiplex PCR, while the TCRdb copy is restricted to in-frame clones and leaves out a portion. The sample holds under 150,000 clones, 60% to 85% seen once. The CDR3 runs 14 residues. Germline CDR1 and CDR2: MNHEY and SMNVEV (reference sequence). Trimming removed 11 bases from V and 6 bases from J; junction bases left unmatched: 12. About this clone itself: Antigen specificity is unknown.

The sequence was obtained from a man aged 30-40 years in good health and CMV-seronegative. This chain uses TRBV27 with TRBJ1-5, with 8 bases lining up with TRBD1. The sequenced material came from PBMCs. This chain's CDR3 is CAASSDRAVQPQHF. The CDR3 DNA sequence: TGTGCCGCGTCTTCGGACAGGGCCGTTCAGCCCCAGCATTTT.